These T cell receptor beta chains were read from a single sample in a study of cytomegalovirus exposure and HLA in healthy donors. Data came from immunoSEQ multiplex PCR; TCRdb stores just in-frame clones and leaves some out. This sample has around 120,000 clones; approximately 77% occur once, and the top ten carry 4.5% to 5%. What was sequenced was PBMCs. These receptors were taken from a man aged 50-60 years in good health and CMV-seropositive. CDR3s include the opening cysteine and the closing phenylalanine or tryptophan. D genes are given only for firm matches. Size values are once, few and many counts, or a class for expanded clones, and some rows have none.

DNA	CDR3	D	size	J	V
TGTGCCAGCAGCCTGGAAGGCGGGAACTACCAAGAGACCCAGTACTTC	CASSLEGGNYQETQYF	NA	NA	TRBJ2-5	TRBV7-9
TGTGCCAGCAGCGTAGGAGGATTAGAGACCCAGTACTTC	CASSVGGLETQYF	NA	few	TRBJ2-5	TRBV9
TGTGCCAGCAGCCAGGCCGGGACAGAGAATCAGCCCCAGCATTTT	CASSQAGTENQPQHF	TRBD1	NA	TRBJ1-5	TRBV4-2
TGTGCCAGCAGTATCGCAGAACTGAACACTGAAGCTTTCTTT	CASSIAELNTEAFF	NA	NA	TRBJ1-1	TRBV2
TGTGCCAGTAGTATGCAGGGTCTTCAGCCCCAGCATTTT	CASSMQGLQPQHF	NA	once	TRBJ1-5	TRBV19
TGTGCCATCAGTGAGTCAGGAAAGCGGACTGAAGCTTTCTTT	CAISESGKRTEAFF	NA	NA	TRBJ1-1	TRBV10-3
TGTGCCAGTAGTGCGGCGACAGGTACCAGCTCCTACGAGCAGTACTTC	CASSAATGTSSYEQYF	NA	few	TRBJ2-7	TRBV19
TGTGCCAGCAGTCAGACAGCTAACTATGGCTACACCTTC	CASSQTANYGYTF	NA	NA	TRBJ1-2	TRBV7-9
TGCGCCAGCAGCGCCGACGCCGGGACTATCTACAATGAGCAGTTCTTC	CASSADAGTIYNEQFF	TRBD2	NA	TRBJ2-1	TRBV5-1
TGTGCCAGTAGTCCTGGACAGGGCTTGGATACGCAGTATTTT	CASSPGQGLDTQYF	TRBD1	NA	TRBJ2-3	TRBV19
TGCGCCAGCAGCCACGCCGCCGGACACCTTGTTGGTGAAAAACTGTTTTTT	CASSHAAGHLVGEKLFF	NA	NA	TRBJ1-4	TRBV4-1
TGTGCCAGCAGCCAAGAGTTGGCGGGTGACTACGAGCAGTACTTC	CASSQELAGDYEQYF	NA	NA	TRBJ2-7	TRBV14
TGTGCCAGCAGTTTAACCGGGACACAAACTTATTCACCCCTCCACTTT	CASSLTGTQTYSPLHF	NA	NA	TRBJ1-6	TRBV27
TGTGCCAGCAGCCCCAGGCTAGCGGGAGAGGGAGATACGCAGTATTTT	CASSPRLAGEGDTQYF	TRBD2	NA	TRBJ2-3	TRBV7-2
TGCGCCAGCAGCTTTCAGGGGACAGAGACCCAGTACTTC	CASSFQGTETQYF	NA	NA	TRBJ2-5	TRBV5-1
TGTGCCATCAGTGAGACAGGGAAACCTAGCAATCAGCCCCAGCATTTT	CAISETGKPSNQPQHF	NA	once	TRBJ1-5	TRBV10-3
TGTGCCAGCAGCTTACCAGGGGTCGGAGGCTACACCTTC	CASSLPGVGGYTF	NA	NA	TRBJ1-2	TRBV7-2
TGTGCCAGCAGCGCCCCGGGACAGGGGTTGGATGAGCAGTTCTTC	CASSAPGQGLDEQFF	TRBD1	NA	TRBJ2-1	TRBV9
TGTGCCAGCTCACCAGGTTACGGCGGGAATAATTCACCCCTCCACTTT	CASSPGYGGNNSPLHF	NA	NA	TRBJ1-6	TRBV18
TGCGCCAGCAGCTTGGAAGGGGGTAACACTGAAGCTTTCTTT	CASSLEGGNTEAFF	NA	NA	TRBJ1-1	TRBV5-1
TGTGCCAGCAGCGCCGGACTTGCGGGGAGCGAGCAGTACTTC	CASSAGLAGSEQYF	NA	NA	TRBJ2-7	TRBV9
TGCGCCAGCAGCTTGGCTCGGGGGGGGCCCGGGGAGACCCAGTACTTC	CASSLARGGPGETQYF	TRBD2	NA	TRBJ2-5	TRBV5-1
TGTGCTAGTGGCCCCCGCGGGGACCCTTTGAATACTTATGGCTACACCTTC	CASGPRGDPLNTYGYTF	NA	NA	TRBJ1-2	TRBV12-5
TGCGCCAGCAGCTTGGCCGCTAGCGGGGGCAGGGAGACCCAGTACTTC	CASSLAASGGRETQYF	TRBD2	NA	TRBJ2-5	TRBV5-1
TGTGCCAGCAGCCTGAATCGTCAAGGGGCGCTTCGCGTTCCCGTGGTCTACGAGCAGTACTTC	CASSLNRQGALRVPVVYEQYF	NA	NA	TRBJ2-7	TRBV7-8
TGTGCCAGCTCACCCCTGGGTGAGCAGGGAGGCTACACCTTC	CASSPLGEQGGYTF	NA	NA	TRBJ1-2	TRBV18
TGCGCCAGCAGCTTAACGGGACAGGGGTTTCGGACAGATACGCAGTATTTT	CASSLTGQGFRTDTQYF	TRBD1	NA	TRBJ2-3	TRBV5-1
TGTGCCACCAGCAGAGATCCGGGGGGGGCCCACAATGAGCAGTTCTTC	CATSRDPGGAHNEQFF	TRBD2	NA	TRBJ2-1	TRBV15
TGTGCCAGCAGGTTGAACGGGGCTGAAGCTTTCTTT	CASRLNGAEAFF	NA	NA	TRBJ1-1	TRBV28
TGTGCCAGCAGCCGTACAGTGCGAGATACGCAGTATTTT	CASSRTVRDTQYF	NA	NA	TRBJ2-3	TRBV7-2
TGTGCCAGCAGCCTTCAGCGGGGGGGTACGCAGTATTTT	CASSLQRGGTQYF	TRBD2	NA	TRBJ2-3	TRBV13
TGTGCCAGCAGCGCACCGACAGGGGGCCATTATGGCTACACCTTC	CASSAPTGGHYGYTF	TRBD1	few	TRBJ1-2	TRBV7-2
TGTGCCAGCAGCCAAGAAGGGGACAGGGGGCCTCGCTACACCTTC	CASSQEGDRGPRYTF	TRBD1	few	TRBJ1-2	TRBV4-2
TGCGCCAGCAGCCAAGGGGCCCAAGGACTAGCCACAGATACGCAGTATTTT	CASSQGAQGLATDTQYF	TRBD2	NA	TRBJ2-3	TRBV4-1
TGTGCCAGCGGATTAGCGGGAGTAAACACCGGGGAGCTGTTTTTT	CASGLAGVNTGELFF	TRBD2	NA	TRBJ2-2	TRBV5-4
TGTGCCAGCAGCGGAGGATCTGGTCAGCCCCAGCATTTT	CASSGGSGQPQHF	NA	NA	TRBJ1-5	TRBV27
TGTGCCACCAGCAGAGGGGACAGGGATAATGAAAAACTGTTTTTT	CATSRGDRDNEKLFF	TRBD1	NA	TRBJ1-4	TRBV15
TGCGCCAGCAGCCTACCCAGCGGCGGTTCACCCCTCCACTTT	CASSLPSGGSPLHF	NA	NA	TRBJ1-6	TRBV4-3
TGTGCCAGCAGCTCACACGCAGGGGTAGGGTACGAGCAGTACTTC	CASSSHAGVGYEQYF	NA	NA	TRBJ2-7	TRBV7-9
TGCAGCGCCGTAGAGGGGGTTGGAGGCTACACCTTC	CSAVEGVGGYTF	NA	NA	TRBJ1-2	TRBV29-1
TGTGCCAGCAGCCCGGGACAGGGGGCGTTCACTGAAGCTTTCTTT	CASSPGQGAFTEAFF	TRBD1	NA	TRBJ1-1	TRBV7-2
TGTGCCAGCAGCCGGGGACTAGCGGGAGCGGGAAATGAGCAGTTCTTC	CASSRGLAGAGNEQFF	TRBD2	NA	TRBJ2-1	TRBV14